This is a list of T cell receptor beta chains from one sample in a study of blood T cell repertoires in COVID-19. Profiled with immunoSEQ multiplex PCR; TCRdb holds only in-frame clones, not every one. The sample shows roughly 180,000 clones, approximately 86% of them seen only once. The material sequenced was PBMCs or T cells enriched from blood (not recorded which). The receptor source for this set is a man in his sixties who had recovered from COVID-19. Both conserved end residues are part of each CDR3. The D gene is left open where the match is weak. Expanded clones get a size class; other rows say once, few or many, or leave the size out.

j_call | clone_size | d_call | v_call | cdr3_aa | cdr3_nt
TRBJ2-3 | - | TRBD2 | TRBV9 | CASSPRRLAGGPNTDTQYF | TGTGCCAGCAGCCCGCGGAGACTAGCGGGGGGGCCGAACACAGATACGCAGTATTTT
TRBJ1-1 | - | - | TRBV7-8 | CASSLGGAGEAFF | TGTGCCAGCAGCTTAGGAGGTGCTGGGGAAGCTTTCTTT
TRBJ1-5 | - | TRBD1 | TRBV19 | CASSMSGQGYQPQHF | TGTGCCAGTAGTATGTCGGGACAGGGTTATCAGCCCCAGCATTTT
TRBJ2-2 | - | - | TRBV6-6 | CASSYSSVGHTGELFF | TGTGCCAGCAGTTACTCGTCTGTTGGGCACACCGGGGAGCTGTTTTTT
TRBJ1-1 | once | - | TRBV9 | CASSDEPGQNTEAFF | TGTGCCAGCAGCGACGAACCGGGACAGAACACTGAAGCTTTCTTT
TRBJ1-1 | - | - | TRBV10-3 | CAISELDGTNEAFF | TGTGCCATCAGTGAGCTGGACGGGACAAATGAAGCTTTCTTT
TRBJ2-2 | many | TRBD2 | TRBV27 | CASTLYSRGPGLAGVPGELFF | TGTGCCAGCACCCTTTATTCAAGGGGCCCGGGACTAGCGGGAGTACCCGGGGAGCTGTTTTTT
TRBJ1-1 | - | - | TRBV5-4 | CASSLDSGVNTEAFF | TGTGCCAGCAGCTTGGATTCGGGGGTGAACACTGAAGCTTTCTTT
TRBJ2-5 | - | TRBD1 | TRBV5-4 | CAITGGGRETQYF | TGTGCCATCACAGGGGGCGGACGAGAGACCCAGTACTTC
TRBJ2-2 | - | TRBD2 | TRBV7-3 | CASRPSGSNGELFF | TGTGCCAGCCGTCCTAGCGGGAGTAACGGGGAGCTGTTTTTT
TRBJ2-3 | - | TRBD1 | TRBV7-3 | CASRRTGDTDTQYF | TGTGCCAGCAGAAGGACAGGGGACACAGATACGCAGTATTTT
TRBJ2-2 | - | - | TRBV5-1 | CASSLVGADTGELFF | TGCGCCAGCAGCTTGGTAGGGGCGGACACCGGGGAGCTGTTTTTT
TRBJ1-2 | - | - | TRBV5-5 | CASSPRLYGYTF | TGTGCCAGCAGCCCGCGCCTCTATGGCTACACCTTC
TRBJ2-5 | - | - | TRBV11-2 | CASSFSLASYGETQYF | TGTGCCAGCAGCTTCAGCCTAGCCTCTTACGGAGAGACCCAGTACTTC
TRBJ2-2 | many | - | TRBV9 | CASSTRPRDTGVQSGELFF | TGTGCCAGCAGCACACGGCCCCGGGACACCGGCGTTCAATCCGGGGAGCTGTTTTTT
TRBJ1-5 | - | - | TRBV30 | CAWSVGLGAGNQPQHF | TGTGCCTGGAGTGTAGGGCTGGGAGCGGGCAATCAGCCCCAGCATTTT
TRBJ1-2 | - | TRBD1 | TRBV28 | CASSLDIPRGRTNGYTF | TGTGCCAGCAGTTTAGATATCCCCAGGGGGCGCACGAATGGCTACACCTTC
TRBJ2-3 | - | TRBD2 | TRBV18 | CASSPAASGNTDTQYF | TGTGCCAGCTCACCGGCGGCTAGCGGGAACACAGATACGCAGTATTTT
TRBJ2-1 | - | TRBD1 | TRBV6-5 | CASSYFRDRFYNEQFF | TGTGCCAGCAGTTACTTCCGGGACAGGTTCTACAATGAGCAGTTCTTC
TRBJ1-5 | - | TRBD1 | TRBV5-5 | CASSPTGQGQPQHF | TGTGCCAGCAGCCCGACGGGACAGGGCCAGCCCCAGCATTTT
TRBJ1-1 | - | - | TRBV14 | CASSQDYGGNTEAFF | TGTGCCAGCAGCCAAGATTACGGGGGGAACACTGAAGCTTTCTTT
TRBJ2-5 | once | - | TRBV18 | CASSTGETQYF | TGTGCCAGCTCGACGGGGGAGACCCAGTACTTC
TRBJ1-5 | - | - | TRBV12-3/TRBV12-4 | CASSLTGQQPQHF | TGTGCCAGCAGTTTGACAGGTCAACAGCCCCAGCATTTT
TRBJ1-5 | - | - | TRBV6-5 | CASSASRGAQPQHF | TGTGCCAGCAGCGCCTCTCGGGGAGCTCAGCCCCAGCATTTT
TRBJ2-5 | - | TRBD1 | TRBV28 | CASSPRTGFKETQYF | TGTGCCAGCAGTCCCCGGACAGGGTTTAAAGAGACCCAGTACTTC
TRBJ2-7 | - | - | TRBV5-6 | CASSSLYEQYF | TGTGCCAGCAGCTCGCTATACGAGCAGTACTTC
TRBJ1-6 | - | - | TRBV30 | CAWSAGGMNSPLHF | TGTGCCTGGAGTGCCGGCGGAATGAATTCACCCCTCCACTTT
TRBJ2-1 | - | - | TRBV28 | CASSLSGNIINEQFF | TGTGCCAGCAGTTTATCGGGAAATATTATAAATGAGCAGTTCTTC
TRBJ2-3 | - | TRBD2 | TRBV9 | CASSVRSGATDTQYF | TGTGCCAGCAGCGTAAGAAGCGGGGCCACAGATACGCAGTATTTT
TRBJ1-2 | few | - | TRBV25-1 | CASSRGLGYGYTF | TGTGCCAGCAGTAGGGGTCTAGGGTATGGCTACACCTTC
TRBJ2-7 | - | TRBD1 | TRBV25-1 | CASSAPAGGRYEQYF | TGTGCCAGCAGTGCACCAGCAGGGGGCCGGTACGAGCAGTACTTC
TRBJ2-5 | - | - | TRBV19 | CASSTKSRQVETQYF | TGTGCCAGTAGCACCAAATCTAGACAGGTAGAGACCCAGTACTTC
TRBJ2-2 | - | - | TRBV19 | CASTSLGGLNTGELFF | TGTGCCAGTACCTCTCTAGGCGGGTTAAACACCGGGGAGCTGTTTTTT
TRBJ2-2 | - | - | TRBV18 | CASSLSTGTNTGELFF | TGTGCCAGCTCACTATCGACAGGAACTAACACCGGGGAGCTGTTTTTT
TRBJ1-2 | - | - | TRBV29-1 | CSVETLGTYGYTF | TGCAGCGTTGAAACCCTGGGGACATATGGCTACACCTTC
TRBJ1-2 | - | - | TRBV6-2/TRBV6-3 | CASSYLLPRDYGYTF | TGTGCCAGCAGTTATCTCCTCCCACGGGACTATGGCTACACCTTC
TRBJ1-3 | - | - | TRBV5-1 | CASSLGDRSSGNTIYF | TGCGCCAGCAGCTTGGGCGACAGAAGCTCTGGAAACACCATATATTTT
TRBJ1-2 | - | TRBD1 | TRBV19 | CASSMDRGNYGYTF | TGTGCCAGTAGTATGGACAGGGGGAACTATGGCTACACCTTC
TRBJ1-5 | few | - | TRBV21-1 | CASSKGPPLYSNQPQHF | TGTGCCAGCAGCAAAGGTCCCCCTTTGTATAGCAATCAGCCCCAGCATTTT
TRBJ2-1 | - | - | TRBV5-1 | CASSLSSYNEQFF | TGCGCCAGCAGCCTGAGCTCCTACAATGAGCAGTTCTTC
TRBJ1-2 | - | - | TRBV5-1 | CASSLLGADSYTF | TGCGCCAGCAGCCTATTGGGAGCGGATAGCTACACCTTC
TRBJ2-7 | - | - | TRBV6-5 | CASSLAGSSYEQYF | TGTGCCAGCTCTCTAGCTGGGAGCTCCTACGAGCAGTACTTC
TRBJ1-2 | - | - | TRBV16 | CASSQSGQGNGYTF | TGTGCCAGCAGCCAATCCGGCCAGGGGAATGGCTACACCTTC
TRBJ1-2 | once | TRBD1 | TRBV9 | CASSPPGQRNYGYTF | TGTGCCAGCAGCCCACCGGGACAGCGAAACTATGGCTACACCTTC
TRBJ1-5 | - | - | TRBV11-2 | CASSLDGQSNQPQHF | TGTGCCAGCAGCTTAGACGGACAGTCCAATCAGCCCCAGCATTTT
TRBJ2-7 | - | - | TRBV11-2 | CASSLEGGPPYEQYF | TGTGCCAGCAGCTTAGAAGGGGGACCTCCCTACGAGCAGTACTTC
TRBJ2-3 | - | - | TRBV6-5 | CASSSTGRYYTDTQYF | TGTGCCAGCAGTTCAACAGGTCGATATTACACAGATACGCAGTATTTT
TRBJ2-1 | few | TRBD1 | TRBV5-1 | CASSPGTGISNEQFF | TGCGCCAGCAGCCCCGGGACAGGGATAAGCAATGAGCAGTTCTTC
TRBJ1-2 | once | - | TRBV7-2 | CASSLTLFIRLNGYTF | TGTGCCAGCAGCTTAACCCTATTCATCCGTCTTAATGGCTACACCTTC
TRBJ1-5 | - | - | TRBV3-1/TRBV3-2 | CASSQGQAINQPQHF | TGTGCCAGCAGCCAAGGACAGGCGATCAATCAGCCCCAGCATTTT
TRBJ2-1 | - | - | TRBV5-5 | CASSLRSPRPDEQFF | TGTGCCAGCAGCTTGCGGAGTCCGAGGCCCGATGAGCAGTTCTTC
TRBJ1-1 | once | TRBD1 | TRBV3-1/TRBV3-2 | CASSQGTANTEAFF | TGTGCCAGCAGCCAGGGGACAGCGAACACTGAAGCTTTCTTT
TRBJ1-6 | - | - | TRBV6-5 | CASSMGGLGSPLHF | TGTGCCAGCAGTATGGGGGGGCTCGGTTCACCCCTCCACTTT
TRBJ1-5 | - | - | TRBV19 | CASRRERGVNQPQHF | TGTGCCAGTAGAAGGGAGCGGGGGGTCAATCAGCCCCAGCATTTT
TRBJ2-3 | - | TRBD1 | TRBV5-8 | CASSLMATGVITDTQYF | TGTGCCAGCAGCTTGATGGCTACAGGGGTTATCACAGATACGCAGTATTTT